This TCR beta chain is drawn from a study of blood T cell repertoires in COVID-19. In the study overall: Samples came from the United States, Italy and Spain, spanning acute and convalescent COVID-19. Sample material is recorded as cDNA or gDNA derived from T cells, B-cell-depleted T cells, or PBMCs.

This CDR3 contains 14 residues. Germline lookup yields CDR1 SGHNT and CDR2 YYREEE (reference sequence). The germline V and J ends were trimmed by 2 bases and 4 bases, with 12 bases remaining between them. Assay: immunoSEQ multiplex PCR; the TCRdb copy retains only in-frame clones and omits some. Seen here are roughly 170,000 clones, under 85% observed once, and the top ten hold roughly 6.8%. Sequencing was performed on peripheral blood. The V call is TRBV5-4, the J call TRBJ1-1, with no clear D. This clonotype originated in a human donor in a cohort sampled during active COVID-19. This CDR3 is CASSFVEARTEAFF. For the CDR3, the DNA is TGTGCCAGCAGCTTTGTTGAGGCGCGCACTGAAGCTTTCTTT.